This TCR beta chain is from a study of blood T cell repertoires in COVID-19. Study background: PBMCs, B-cell-depleted T cells, or T cells were the source of the cDNA or gDNA that made up the material.

All enrollees were roughly 18 to 90 years old and from about 25 US areas. Recovered Cohort 3 donors showed two negative PCRs, clearance, or symptom resolution. Trimming took off 3 bases at V and 6 bases at J, with 8 bases between the two ends. This CDR3 comprises 13 residues. CDR1 MRHNA and CDR2 SNTAGT come from the germline V gene. Profiled with immunoSEQ multiplex PCR; TCRdb holds only in-frame clones, not every one. The data hold roughly 250,000 clones, with around nine tenths observed a single time. This TCR derives from a woman aged 45 to 65 who had recovered from COVID-19. V is TRBV6-4 and J is TRBJ2-2; D is undetermined. The source material was PBMCs or T cells enriched from blood (not recorded which). CDR3: CASSDGNAGELFF. The CDR3 DNA is TGTGCCAGCAGTGATGGCAACGCCGGGGAGCTGTTTTTT.